This T cell receptor (beta chain) came from a study of beta chain features in type 1 diabetes. Germline V lookup: CDR1 SEHNR, CDR2 FQNEAQ (reference sequence). This CDR3 has 15 amino acids. V was shortened by 3 bases and J by 1 base, with 13 bases between the two germline ends. The whole isolated RNA underwent reverse transcription, so sequencing captured expressed TCRB transcripts. The read count averaged around 4 million across naive, central memory and regulatory T cell samples. Profiling relied on immunoSEQ multiplex PCR, and the TCRdb table lists in-frame clones only, not all of them. The data contain 200,000 to 250,000 clones, 68% of them seen just once; the ten biggest clones take up around 0.05%.

Sequencing was carried out using naive CD4+ T cells from blood. This rearrangement joins TRBV7-9 to TRBJ2-7; weak D call: TRBD1 (6 bases). The sequence came from a man aged 30-40 years in good health. CDR3 amino acids: CASSFLTDRSYEQYF. In DNA, the CDR3 is TGTGCCAGCAGCTTTTTGACGGACAGATCCTACGAGCAGTACTTC.